Shown below are 30 T cell receptor beta chains from a single sample sequenced in a study of T cells in Graves' hyperthyroidism and ophthalmopathy. RNA transcripts provided the source from which TCR beta CDR3 regions were amplified. The HTBI primer set served for first-round RT-PCR of the TCR CDR3. MiXCR, run by TCRdb on the multiplex PCR reads, gives a single entry per CDR3 protein. The data show a few hundred thousand distinct CDR3 sequences, 35% to 55% seen once. The source material was peripheral blood or thyroid tissue (not recorded which). The receptors originated from an adult woman with Graves' disease, either hyperthyroidism or ophthalmopathy (not recorded which).

The chain has TRBV7-4 and TRBJ1-2, with a possible D match to TRBD1 (5 bases). The CDR3 is 14 residues long. Germline values: CDR1 SGHVT, CDR2 SQSDAQ. Between the trimmed V and J ends, which lost 0 bases and 1 base, there was a span of 6 bases. The CDR3 DNA reads as TGTGCCAGCAGCTTAGCGGGGCTTAACTATGGCTACACCTTC. It codes for CASSLAGLNYGYTF.

The chain is built from TRBV7-9 and TRBJ1-2; D gene uncertain. V lost 5 bases, J lost 0 bases, and 16 bases lay in between. The CDR3 totals 16 residues. In germline, CDR1 is SEHNR, CDR2 FQNEAQ (reference sequence). For the CDR3, the DNA is TGTGCCAGCAGCGCATTCTCAGCGCAGTCTAACTATGGCTACACCTTC. Translated: CASSAFSAQSNYGYTF.

This clonotype was seen just once. The chain links TRBV19 to TRBJ1-3; weak D call: TRBD1 (6 bases). Germline assignment: CDR1 LNHDA and CDR2 SQIVND (reference sequence). This CDR3 is built from 14 residues. Trimming took off 5 bases at V and 7 bases at J, with 15 bases between the two ends. As DNA, the CDR3 is TGTGCCAGTAGTCCCTTGGGACATGGGAACACCATATATTTT. Its protein is CASSPLGHGNTIYF.

The rearrangement uses TRBV6-1 and TRBJ1-5; possibly TRBD1 for D (6 bases). V shed 10 bases and J shed 2 bases, with 15 bases lying between them. This CDR3 has 14 residues. The germline V gene encodes CDR1 MNHNS and CDR2 SASEGT. This chain's CDR3 is CATVRSGGNQPQHF. CDR3 bases: TGTGCCACCGTACGATCAGGGGGCAATCAGCCCCAGCATTTT.

The J gene is TRBJ1-2, the V gene TRBV15; D perhaps matches TRBD1 (6 bases). Trimming removed 1 base at V and 4 bases at J, with 10 bases between. The germline V gene encodes CDR1 LNHNV and CDR2 YYDKDF (reference sequence). The CDR3 runs 14 residues. The CDR3 DNA follows: TGTGCCACCAGCAGAGGGGACACTCCCTATGGCTACACCTTC. Translation gives CATSRGDTPYGYTF. Looking up the rest from reference TRBV15 and TRBJ1-2 gives the full variable domain: DAMVIQNPRYQVTQFGKPVTLSCSQTLNHNVMYWYQQKSSQAPKLLFHYYDKDFNNEADTPDNFQSRRPNTSFCFLDIRSPGLGDTAMYLCATSRGDTPYGYTFGSGTRLTVV.

The CDR3 DNA follows: TGTGCCAGCAGTGAAAGCAGGGGGCAAAGCTATGGCTACACCTTC. Translating it yields CASSESRGQSYGYTF. V and J are TRBV2 and TRBJ1-2; 8 positions agree with TRBD1. Germline trimming cut 2 bases from V and 4 bases from J; bases unmatched to any gene: 6. Looked up from germline, CDR1 is SNHLY and CDR2 is FYNNEI. The CDR3 is 15 amino acids. Supplemented by reference TRBV2 and TRBJ1-2, the full variable domain reads EPEVTQTPSHQVTQMGQEVILRCVPISNHLYFYWYRQILGQKVEFLVSFYNNEISEKSEIFDDQFSVERPDGSNFTLKIRSTKLEDSAMYFCASSESRGQSYGYTFGSGTRLTVV.

The sample holds many counts of this clonotype. The rearrangement links TRBV20-1 to TRBJ2-7; 7 positions match TRBD1. The CDR3 has 13 amino acids. Germline V gene data show CDR1 as DFQATT and CDR2 as SNEGSKA (reference sequence). Trimming cost V 6 bases and J 4 bases; bases outside gene matches: 9. The DNA for the CDR3 is TGCAGTGCCGTTCCGGGACAGATTTACGAGCAGTACTTC. It is translated as CSAVPGQIYEQYF.

This clonotype was picked up one time. This rearrangement joins TRBV7-6 to TRBJ2-5, with D unresolved. This CDR3 region has 12 residues. Germline V CDR1 and CDR2: SGHVS, FNYEAQ. V was clipped by 4 bases and J by 7 bases, with 10 bases between them. The CDR3 DNA reads TGTGCCAGCAGCTCCGTCGAGTGGACCCAGTACTTC. Its protein is CASSSVEWTQYF.

This clonotype is a singleton in its sample. The rearrangement links TRBV19 to TRBJ1-5, with D uncertain. The CDR3 has 12 amino acids. Germline loops: CDR1 LNHDA, CDR2 SQIVND (reference sequence). V was trimmed by 3 bases and J by 10 bases, leaving 10 bases between them. The CDR3 loop is CASSIGVNPQHF. The CDR3 coding sequence is TGTGCCAGTAGTATCGGAGTCAATCCCCAGCATTTT.

This clonotype was seen ten or more times. J is TRBJ1-5 and V is TRBV13, with no clear D. This CDR3 region has 10 residues. CDR1 and CDR2 (germline): PRHDT, FYEKMQ (reference sequence). With 9 bases removed from V and 4 bases from J, the gap between germline ends came to 4 bases. For the CDR3, the DNA is TGTGCCAGGCTGAATCAGCCCCAGCATTTT. Encoded protein: CARLNQPQHF.

Worth noting for this clonotype: Germline and junction disagree at one end, which may indicate a read error. The rearrangement uses TRBV2 and TRBJ2-2; TRBD2 is a possible D gene (5 bases). CDR3 length: 12 amino acids. Looked up from germline, CDR1 is SNHLY and CDR2 is FYNNEI. The CDR3 DNA sequence: TGTGCCGGCAAGGTGAACACCGGGGAGCTGTCTTGG. Encoded protein: CAGKVNTGELSW.

This clonotype was picked up one time. The rearrangement links TRBV20-1 to TRBJ2-5; 8 bases line up with TRBD2. Trimming took 3 bases from V and 5 from J; bases not matched to a gene: 8. The germline CDR1 and CDR2 sequences are DFQATT and SNEGSKA (reference sequence). The CDR3 extends over 14 amino acids. The CDR3 region has the DNA TGCAGTGCTAGCGAGCGGGAGTTGGGGGAGACCCAGTACTTC. It yields the protein CSASERELGETQYF.

The chain links TRBV29-1 to TRBJ1-2; D possibly corresponds to TRBD1 (5 bases). The V end was cut by 7 bases, the J end by 1 base, with 10 bases between. The CDR3 is 12 residues long. Per the germline V gene, CDR1 is SQVTM and CDR2 is ANQGSEA. For the CDR3, the DNA is TGCAGCGCTACCAGGGTTAACTATGGCTACACCTTC. This translates into CSATRVNYGYTF.

This chain uses TRBV7-2 with TRBJ1-6; no reliable D call. The germline gives CDR1 SGHTA, CDR2 FQGNSA. With 7 bases removed from V and 10 bases from J, the gap between germline ends came to 14 bases. The CDR3 length is 13 residues. CDR3 sequence (DNA): TGTGCCAGCAACTCAGGTGGGATGTCACCCCTCCACTTT. Amino acids: CASNSGGMSPLHF.

This clonotype was detected ten times or more. The chain's CDR3 is CSARDRQGRYSNQPQHF. The CDR3 DNA reads as TGCAGTGCTAGAGATCGACAGGGAAGATATAGCAATCAGCCCCAGCATTTT. V is TRBV20-1 and J is TRBJ1-5, with 7 nucleotides matching TRBD1. The CDR3 spans 17 residues. The trim removed 0 bases at V and 0 bases at J, leaving 8 bases unmatched. The V gene's germline CDR1 is DFQATT and CDR2 SNEGSKA (reference sequence).

Ten or more counts support this clonotype. The gene calls are TRBV7-9 and TRBJ1-1, with a possible D match to TRBD1 (6 bases). The CDR3 has 15 residues. Germline CDR1 is SEHNR and CDR2 is FQNEAQ (reference sequence). V was pared by 4 bases and J by 4 bases, with 16 bases between. The CDR3 sequence: CASSSGHRGRTEAFF. The DNA for the CDR3 is TGTGCCAGCAGCTCCGGCCATCGGGGGCGCACTGAAGCTTTCTTT.

This clonotype was observed a few times. V and J are TRBV6-1 and TRBJ2-2; the D is unclear. Germline V gene sequence: CDR1 MNHNS, CDR2 SASEGT. The V and J ends lost 5 bases and 4 bases respectively, with 8 bases between them. The CDR3 sequence is 13 residues long. The CDR3 sequence is CASSWVRTGELFF. In nucleotides, the CDR3 is TGTGCCAGCAGTTGGGTCCGCACCGGGGAGCTGTTTTTT.

This clonotype was picked up a small number of times. The CDR3, as DNA: TGTGCCACCAGCCAGGGACTCCAAGAGACCCAGTACTTC. This gives the protein CATSQGLQETQYF. This sequence joins TRBV15 and TRBJ2-5; TRBD2 is a possible D gene (6 bases). The CDR3 length is 13 residues. The germline gives CDR1 LNHNV, CDR2 YYDKDF (reference sequence). V was shortened by 5 bases and J by 1 base, with 8 bases between the two germline ends. The full variable domain, in which reference TRBV15 and TRBJ2-5 provide the parts outside the CDR3, is DAMVIQNPRYQVTQFGKPVTLSCSQTLNHNVMYWYQQKSSQAPKLLFHYYDKDFNNEADTPDNFQSRRPNTSFCFLDIRSPGLGDTAMYLCATSQGLQETQYFGPGTRLLVL.

The gene calls are TRBV7-9 and TRBJ2-6; 8 nucleotides align to TRBD2. The CDR3 covers 14 residues. V gave up 5 bases and J gave up 9 bases; unmatched junction bases: 6. The germline gives CDR1 SEHNR, CDR2 FQNEAQ (reference sequence). The chain's CDR3 is CASSRGGSLNVLTF. CDR3 coding DNA: TGTGCCAGCAGCCGGGGGGGCAGCCTCAACGTCCTGACTTTC.

This clonotype was detected ten times or more. V is TRBV15 and J is TRBJ2-5; D possibly uses TRBD1 or TRBD2 (5 bases each). The CDR3 covers 16 residues. CDR1 is LNHNV and CDR2 is YYDKDF in the germline V gene (reference sequence). V lost 1 base and J 1 base, leaving 13 bases between the germline ends. The CDR3 sequence is CATSRGVGRIQETQYF. The DNA of the CDR3 is TGTGCCACCAGCAGAGGAGTGGGACGTATCCAAGAGACCCAGTACTTC.

The J gene is TRBJ1-2, the V gene TRBV24-1; D perhaps matches TRBD1 (6 bases). Trimming pared 12 bases from V and 4 bases from J, leaving 11 bases between. Germline CDR1 KGHDR, CDR2 SFDVKD. This CDR3 comprises 11 residues. The CDR3 nucleotides are TGTGCCCGACAGGAAATCTATGGCTACACCTTC. Its translation: CARQEIYGYTF.

This clonotype was recorded many times. V and J are TRBV10-3 and TRBJ1-2; no definite D call. Germline-derived CDR1 and CDR2 are ENHRY and SYGVKD. The CDR3 totals 11 residues. V was cut by 8 bases and J by 2 bases, with 6 bases left in between. The CDR3 here is CAIGNNYGYTF. CDR3 sequence (DNA): TGTGCCATCGGAAACAACTATGGCTACACCTTC.

This clonotype was counted once. A read error may be the cause here, since a much bigger clone is one base away. V is TRBV29-1 and J is TRBJ1-5, with 8 bases identical to TRBD1. The germline gives CDR1 SQVTM, CDR2 ANQGSEA. The CDR3 is 13 residues long. Here the CDR3 reads CSIEQGANQPQHF. The CDR3 DNA reads TGCAGCATTGAGCAGGGGGCAAATCAGCCCCAGCATTTT. Complete variable domain (other parts from reference TRBV29-1 and TRBJ1-5): SAVISQKPSRDICQRGTSLTIQCQVDSQVTMMFWYRQQPGQSLTLIATANQGSEATYESGFVIDKFPISRPNLTFSTLTVSNMSPEDSSIYLCSIEQGANQPQHFGDGTRLSIL.

This chain links TRBV6-5 with TRBJ1-6, with 7 bases aligning to TRBD1. This CDR3 is 16 amino acids long. In germline, CDR1 is MNHEY, CDR2 SVGAGI. With V trimmed by 6 bases and J by 9 bases, 14 bases remained unmatched. CDR3 bases: TGTGCCAGCAGCTTAGTGGCGGGGCAGGGGGGTTCACCCCTCCACTTT. Translated, it gives CASSLVAGQGGSPLHF.

V and J are TRBV7-9 and TRBJ2-7, with TRBD1 matching over 8 bases. Trimming at V came to 5 bases and at J to 7 bases, leaving 4 bases not matched to a gene. Germline V CDR1 and CDR2: SEHNR, FQNEAQ (reference sequence). The length of the CDR3 is 12 residues. The CDR3 coding sequence is TGTGCCAGCAGCGCGGACAGGGAAGAGCAGTACTTC. Encoded protein: CASSADREEQYF.

CDR3 in amino acids: CASSLAKERYGYTF. The CDR3 DNA reads TGTGCCAGCAGCTTGGCCAAGGAGCGCTATGGCTACACCTTC. V gene TRBV5-6 combines with J gene TRBJ1-2; D gene uncertain. Trimming removed 0 bases at V and 4 bases at J, with 10 bases between. This CDR3 is 14 amino acids long. Germline values: CDR1 SGHDT, CDR2 YYEEEE.

Only a few counts were recorded for this clonotype. The CDR3 DNA reads as TGTGCCATCAGTTCCCTACGGCTCACTGAAGCTTTCTTT. It is translated as CAISSLRLTEAFF. This sequence joins TRBV10-3 and TRBJ1-1; the D is unclear. The V gene's germline CDR1 is ENHRY and CDR2 SYGVKD. The CDR3 runs 13 residues. Trimming took off 5 bases at V and 4 bases at J, with 11 bases between the two ends.

This clonotype was detected ten times or more. The chain is built from TRBV20-1 and TRBJ1-1; D is unclear. This CDR3 has 15 amino acids. Looked up from germline, CDR1 is DFQATT and CDR2 is SNEGSKA (reference sequence). Trimming stripped 2 bases from V and 4 bases from J, with 17 bases between. CDR3 protein: CSARKIRREPTEAFF. The CDR3 DNA is TGCAGTGCTAGAAAGATCAGGAGAGAGCCCACTGAAGCTTTCTTT.

The chain joins TRBV20-1 to TRBJ1-2; possibly TRBD1 for D (6 bases). Trimming left V 3 bases short and J 2 bases short, with 10 bases between. Germline lookup yields CDR1 DFQATT and CDR2 SNEGSKA (reference sequence). This CDR3 contains 13 residues. The CDR3 here is CSARGALNYGYTF. The CDR3 nucleotides are TGCAGTGCTAGGGGGGCCTTAAACTATGGCTACACCTTC.

This clonotype was seen many times. Relative to the germline gene, one junction end is altered; a read error may explain this. The J gene is TRBJ1-1, the V gene TRBV5-1, with D hard to call. Germline V lookup: CDR1 SGHRS, CDR2 YFSETQ. The CDR3 length is 13 residues. The CDR3 region has the DNA TGTGCCAGCAGTAGTACGGTGAACACTGAAGCTTTCTTT. Residues: CASSSTVNTEAFF.